This T cell receptor (beta chain) is drawn from a study of shared clonotypes between healthy human individuals. Germline-derived CDR1 and CDR2 are MGHRA and YSYEKL. Trimming shortened V by 1 base and J by 0 bases, and 10 bases separated the two germline ends. This CDR3 contains 15 residues. Study-wide results and limits: Estimated clonotype richness was generally higher in naive than memory subsets. Though the depth was large, rarefaction showed that sorted-subset sequencing was incomplete.

At a deep level, the assay was run. Using immunoSEQ multiplex PCR, the repertoire was profiled, and TCRdb retains in-frame clones only, with some absent. Here the sample spans 560,000 or so clones, roughly 96% being singletons. On this clone: Its antigen remains unknown.

CD8 cells classed as naive were CD45RO-negative and positively selected for CCR7, excluding terminally differentiated effector memory CD45RA+ cells. Among the donors, all were Caucasian adults who lived in Nashville, Tennessee. This receptor was obtained from a woman aged 25 to 39 in good health. Material for sequencing was naive CD8+ T cells sorted from blood. This rearrangement joins TRBV4-1 to TRBJ2-7, with unresolved D. The CDR3 DNA is TGCGCCAGCAGCCAAGTAGATGGAAGCTCCTACGAGCAGTACTTC. Its translation is CASSQVDGSSYEQYF.